The 7 T cell receptor beta chains in this list originate from one sample, sequenced in a study of cytomegalovirus exposure and HLA in healthy donors. Primers: 60 Vbeta forward and 13 Jbeta reverse. Sequencing was performed with immunoSEQ multiplex PCR; in TCRdb, only in-frame clones are kept and a portion is missing. The repertoire holds 150,000 to 200,000 clones, 60% to 75% seen once, with just under 3% in the top ten. Sequencing was done on a sample of PBMCs. All receptors derive from a woman aged 45-59 years in good health and CMV-seropositive.

The chain employs TRBV7-6 and TRBJ2-1; D might be TRBD1 (5 bases). V lost 3 bases to trimming and J lost 9 bases, with 9 bases between them. Per germline, CDR1 SGHVS and CDR2 FNYEAQ. CDR3 size: 12 residues. The CDR3 loop reads CASSFSRGEQFF. CDR3 bases: TGTGCCAGCAGCTTTTCTAGGGGTGAGCAGTTCTTC. Full variable domain (outside the CDR3, taken from reference TRBV7-6 and TRBJ2-1): GAGVSQSPRYKVTKRGQDVALRCDPISGHVSLYWYRQALGQGPEFLTYFNYEAQQDKSGLPNDRFSAERPEGSISTLTIQRTEQRDSAMYRCASSFSRGEQFFGPGTRLTVL.

The V and J genes are TRBV12-5 and TRBJ1-4; tentatively, D is TRBD1 (5 bases). Trimming left V 5 bases short and J 0 bases short, with 13 bases between. The CDR3 runs 16 residues. Germline CDR1 and CDR2: LGHNT and FRNRAP. The CDR3 bases are TGTGCTAGTGGTCCGGGGGTGGGGGCAACTAATGAAAAACTGTTTTTT. Translated, it gives CASGPGVGATNEKLFF.

This clone was recorded only once. The V call is TRBV18, the J call TRBJ2-7, with D perhaps TRBD1 (6 bases). The germline V gene encodes CDR1 KGHSH and CDR2 LQKENI. The CDR3 totals 14 residues. V lost 4 bases and J lost 7, with 17 bases in between. CDR3 nucleotides: TGTGCCAGCTCACAATCCGGGACAAACCGTGAGCAGTACTTC. It specifies CASSQSGTNREQYF.

The gene calls are TRBV7-3 and TRBJ2-1; 9 nucleotides align to TRBD1. Losses at the gene ends were 5 bases for V and 8 bases for J; bases not matched to a gene: 4. There are 13 residues in the CDR3. CDR1 is SGHTA and CDR2 is FQGTGA in the germline V gene. In nucleotides, the CDR3 is TGTGCCAGCAGCAGTACAGGGGGCGATGAGCAGTTCTTC. It encodes CASSSTGGDEQFF.

V usage is TRBV5-1 and J usage is TRBJ1-1; 12 bases agree with TRBD1. V was clipped by 4 bases and J by 1 base; unmatched bases: 5. The CDR3 sequence is 16 residues long. CDR1 is SGHRS and CDR2 is YFSETQ in the germline V gene. The CDR3: CASSPGQGARNTEAFF. In nucleotides, the CDR3 is TGCGCCAGCAGCCCGGGACAGGGGGCGAGGAACACTGAAGCTTTCTTT.

The chain recombines TRBV2 with TRBJ2-2; possible D gene TRBD1, 6 bases. V shed 7 bases and J shed 0 bases, with 9 bases lying between them. The length of the CDR3 is 14 residues. Germline lookup yields CDR1 SNHLY and CDR2 FYNNEI. CDR3 region: CASTTGSNTGELFF. In DNA form, the CDR3 reads TGTGCCAGCACGACAGGATCGAACACCGGGGAGCTGTTTTTT.

The chain joins TRBV11-3 to TRBJ2-1; no firm D call. This CDR3 has 14 residues. The germline CDR1 and CDR2 sequences are SGHNT and YENEEA. V was clipped by 3 bases and J by 7 bases, with 13 bases between them. CDR3 in DNA: TGTGCCAGCAGCTTGAATTGGCAGTCTAATGAGCAGTTCTTC. Translated: CASSLNWQSNEQFF.